These T cell receptor beta chains were read from a single sample in a study of cytomegalovirus exposure and HLA in healthy donors. TCRdb keeps only in-frame clones here, not all; method: immunoSEQ multiplex PCR. The sample has more than 80,000 clones, roughly 76% seen once. The sequencing sample was made of PBMCs. These TCRs come from a woman in her fifties or sixties in good health and CMV-seropositive. CDR3s include the opening cysteine and the closing phenylalanine or tryptophan. The D gene is left open where the match is weak. Rows may omit the clone size; those that give it use once, few, many or a size class.

CDR3 protein | CDR3 DNA | clone size | V gene | D gene | J gene
CASSFGGEATQYF | TGTGCCAGCAGTTTTGGGGGGGAAGCGACCCAGTACTTC | NA | TRBV27 | TRBD2 | TRBJ2-5
CASSRAWTSGRGTGELFF | TGTGCCAGCAGCCGGGCGTGGACTAGCGGGAGAGGGACCGGGGAGCTGTTTTTT | NA | TRBV5-5 | TRBD2 | TRBJ2-2
CSVEAGEKLFF | TGCAGCGTTGAGGCAGGTGAAAAACTGTTTTTT | few | TRBV29-1 | NA | TRBJ1-4
CASSEGTSRSEQYF | TGTGCCAGCAGTGAAGGGACATCTAGGAGCGAGCAGTACTTC | NA | TRBV6-1 | NA | TRBJ2-7
CASSSSADRGKSSNQPQHF | TGTGCCAGCAGCTCGTCGGCGGACAGGGGGAAATCTAGCAATCAGCCCCAGCATTTT | NA | TRBV7-3 | TRBD1 | TRBJ1-5
CASSFGTLYNEQFF | TGTGCCAGCAGTTTCGGGACTCTATACAATGAGCAGTTCTTC | NA | TRBV27 | NA | TRBJ2-1
CAISELGLAGNTGELFF | TGTGCCATCAGTGAGCTGGGACTAGCGGGGAACACCGGGGAGCTGTTTTTT | NA | TRBV10-3 | TRBD2 | TRBJ2-2
CASSVFRGEGEAFF | TGCGCCAGCAGTGTTTTCAGGGGTGAGGGTGAAGCTTTCTTT | few | TRBV10-2 | NA | TRBJ1-1
CAQRGRGTDTQYF | TGTGCCCAGCGGGGCAGGGGCACAGATACGCAGTATTTT | few | TRBV7-2 | TRBD2 | TRBJ2-3
CASNAIGQQETQYF | TGTGCCAGCAACGCCATCGGACAGCAAGAGACCCAGTACTTC | NA | TRBV9 | NA | TRBJ2-5
CASSSPRGKNIQYF | TGTGCCAGCAGCTCACCCAGGGGTAAAAACATTCAGTACTTC | NA | TRBV5-4 | NA | TRBJ2-4
CASNRGPTGELFF | TGTGCCAGCAATCGGGGTCCAACCGGGGAGCTGTTTTTT | NA | TRBV27 | NA | TRBJ2-2
CASSQLATGFNQPQHF | TGTGCCAGCAGCCAACTAGCGACAGGGTTCAATCAGCCCCAGCATTTT | NA | TRBV4-2 | TRBD1 | TRBJ1-5
CASSEARGQNYGYTF | TGTGCCAGCAGTGAAGCGCGGGGACAGAACTATGGCTACACCTTC | NA | TRBV6-1 | TRBD1 | TRBJ1-2
CASSPRDGGYEQYF | TGTGCCAGCAGCCCCCGGGACGGGGGGTACGAGCAGTACTTC | NA | TRBV9 | TRBD2 | TRBJ2-7
CASNTDYSNQPQHF | TGTGCCAGCAATACAGACTATAGCAATCAGCCCCAGCATTTT | NA | TRBV2 | NA | TRBJ1-5
CASSPAFSGTSGSLRQFF | TGTGCCAGCTCACCCGCCTTCTCCGGGACTAGCGGGAGCTTGAGGCAGTTCTTC | NA | TRBV18 | TRBD2 | TRBJ2-1
CASSELLGQWYEQYF | TGTGCCAGCAGTGAATTATTGGGACAGTGGTACGAGCAGTACTTC | NA | TRBV25-1 | TRBD1 | TRBJ2-7
CASSKMSLAGDEQYF | TGTGCCAGCAGCAAAATGTCCCTAGCGGGAGACGAGCAGTACTTC | NA | TRBV6-5 | TRBD2 | TRBJ2-7
CAGSTPSTEAFF | TGTGCCGGCAGTACCCCCAGCACTGAAGCTTTCTTT | NA | TRBV28 | NA | TRBJ1-1
CASSLARGVSTGELFF | TGTGCCAGCAGCTTAGCCCGGGGGGTCAGCACCGGGGAGCTGTTTTTT | NA | TRBV7-9 | TRBD2 | TRBJ2-2
CASSLLGTGIGTQYF | TGTGCCAGCAGCTTGCTTGGGACAGGTATAGGGACCCAGTACTTC | NA | TRBV7-9 | TRBD1 | TRBJ2-5
CASSQDAVGEKLFF | TGTGCCAGCAGCCAAGATGCGGTGGGTGAAAAACTGTTTTTT | many | TRBV4-2 | NA | TRBJ1-4
CASSQGQVVQPQHF | TGTGCCAGCAGCCAAGGACAGGTGGTGCAGCCCCAGCATTTT | NA | TRBV4-2 | NA | TRBJ1-5
CASRQGDQPQHF | TGTGCCAGCAGGCAGGGGGATCAGCCCCAGCATTTT | NA | TRBV6-6 | TRBD1 | TRBJ1-5
CASSPGGRANTGELFF | TGTGCTAGCAGCCCAGGAGGTAGGGCGAACACCGGGGAGCTGTTTTTT | NA | TRBV7-7 | NA | TRBJ2-2
CASSQAGTGSYEQYF | TGCGCCAGCAGCCAAGCCGGGACAGGGTCCTACGAGCAGTACTTC | NA | TRBV4-1 | TRBD1 | TRBJ2-7
CASSLTSGTVGGELFF | TGTGCCAGCAGCCTGACTAGCGGGACCGTGGGCGGGGAGCTGTTTTTT | NA | TRBV7-3 | TRBD2 | TRBJ2-2